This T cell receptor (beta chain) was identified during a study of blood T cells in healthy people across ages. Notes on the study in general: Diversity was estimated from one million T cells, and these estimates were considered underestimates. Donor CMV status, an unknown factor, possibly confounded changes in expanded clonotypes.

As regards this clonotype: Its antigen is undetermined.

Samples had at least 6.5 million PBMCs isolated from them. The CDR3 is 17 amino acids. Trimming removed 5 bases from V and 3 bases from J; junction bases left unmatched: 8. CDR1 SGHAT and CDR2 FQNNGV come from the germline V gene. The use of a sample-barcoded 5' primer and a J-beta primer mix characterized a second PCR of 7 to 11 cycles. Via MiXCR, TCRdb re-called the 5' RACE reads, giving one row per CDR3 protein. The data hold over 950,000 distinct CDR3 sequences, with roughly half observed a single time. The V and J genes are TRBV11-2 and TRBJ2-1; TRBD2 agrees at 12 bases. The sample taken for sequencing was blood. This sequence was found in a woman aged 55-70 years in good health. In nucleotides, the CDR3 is TGTGCCAGCAGCGAGACCCTAGCGGGAGGGATCTACAATGAGCAGTTCTTC. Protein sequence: CASSETLAGGIYNEQFF.